This T cell receptor beta chain derives from a study of STAT3 mutations in large granular lymphocyte leukemia (dated by TCRdb to between 2018 and 2021). For the wider study: In roughly half of the longitudinally sequenced T-LGLL patients, canonical activating STAT3 mutations were detected. Over half of the T-LGLL patients were given one or more immunosuppressive therapy regimens, and 40% of those treated had a hematologic response. Patients with T-cell large granular lymphocyte leukemia underwent serial deep sequencing of TCRbeta CDR3 and STAT3 to reconstruct clonal hierarchy and dynamics. More than 15 representative T-LGLL cases were selected from an initial cohort of a few hundred LGL patients for longitudinal TCRbeta and STAT3 sequencing. A couple of patients with natural killer LGL leukemia were also sequenced longitudinally as controls within the study. Patients were sequenced at 4 time points on average, with the number of samplings per patient ranging from 2 to 8.

Note on this clone: This clone's antigen is unknown. Base-call qualities are not available, and no considerably larger clone is one nucleotide away.

DNA was extracted from blood mononuclear cells, and the same DNA was used for both TCR and STAT3 sequencing. TCRbeta libraries were sequenced on an Illumina MiSeq, and an average of around 41,000 productive templates per sample was obtained. TCRbeta CDR3 libraries were generated with the immunoSEQ assay using multiplex PCR amplification. Per the authors' processing: Repertoire diversity was calculated as previously defined, and values close to 0 indicated extremely monoclonal samples. Here the immuneACCESS table is served through TCRdb, limited to in-frame sequences with V and J called. Missing clones are a known gap in these copies; in checked studies unresolved V genes cover under half, and the rest lacks a known reason. V and J calls and clone size are those listed in that table; D and trimming were worked out from the DNA. Across this sample there are some 15,000 clones, with over 75% seen only once. In total, the top ten clones hold about half of the sample.

Broad study findings and their caveats: In 6 of 18 patients, TCR clonotype switching occurred after therapy, and every newly emerging clone was STAT3 wild type. Because codominant clonotypes persisted in some patients, a small but highly pathogenic clone may have been missed. Because no samples were available when a clone first appeared, clonal expansion was inferred from samplings taken at other points. All T-LGLL patients had at least one immunodominant TCRbeta clonotype, and roughly half had multiple immunodominant subclonotypes. Linking therapy response to changes in TCR clonal burden was complicated by variable intervals between samplings and by differing treatment regimens. Dominant TCR clone burden was found to exceed STAT3 mutant burden in several patients, suggesting that STAT3 mutation arose secondarily within a pre-expanded clone.

The germline V gene supplies CDR1 SGDLS and CDR2 YYNGEE. Trimmed from V: 4 bases; trimmed from J: 5 bases; junction bases lacking a gene match: 11. From the cysteine through the phenylalanine, the CDR3 covers 17 amino acids. Kept here is only the CDR3 DNA, which spans 51 bases and is read in frame from base 1. The chain uses TRBV9 and TRBJ2-1; TRBD2 matches 11 bases in the middle. The sample was peripheral blood mononuclear cells. This TCR came from a man aged 55-75 years with T-cell large granular lymphocyte leukemia. Some clones in this sample may be carry-over from other donors' samples. The age is the age at diagnosis. The DNA is TGTGCCAGCAGCCCCCAGGGACTAGCGGCGATCAACAATGAGCAGTTCTTC. The encoded protein is CASSPQGLAAINNEQFF. Here the CDR3 is joined to the reference TRBV9 and TRBJ2-1 genes, and the full variable domain is: DSGVTQTPKHLITATGQRVTLRCSPRSGDLSVYWYQQSLDQGLQFLIQYYNGEERAKGNILERFSAQQFPDLHSELNLSSLELGDSALYFCASSPQGLAAINNEQFFGPGTRLTVL.